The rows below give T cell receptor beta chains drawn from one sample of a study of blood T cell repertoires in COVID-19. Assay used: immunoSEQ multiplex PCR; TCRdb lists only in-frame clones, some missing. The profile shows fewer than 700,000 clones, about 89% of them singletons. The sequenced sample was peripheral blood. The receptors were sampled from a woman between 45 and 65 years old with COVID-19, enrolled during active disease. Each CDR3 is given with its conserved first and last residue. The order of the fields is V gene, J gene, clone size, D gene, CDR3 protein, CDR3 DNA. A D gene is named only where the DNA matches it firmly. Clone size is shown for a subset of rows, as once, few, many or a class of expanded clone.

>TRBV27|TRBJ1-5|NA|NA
CASSLAGLSNQPQHF
TGTGCCAGCAGTTTGGCAGGGCTTAGCAATCAGCCCCAGCATTTT
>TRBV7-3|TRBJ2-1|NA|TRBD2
CASSFSAGDEQFF
TGTGCCAGCAGCTTCTCAGCGGGGGATGAGCAGTTCTTC
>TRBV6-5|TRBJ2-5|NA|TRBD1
CASSWTGGRETQYF
TGTGCCAGCAGCTGGACAGGGGGTCGGGAGACCCAGTACTTC
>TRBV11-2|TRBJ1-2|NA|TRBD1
CASSLFAGTGAHGYTF
TGTGCCAGCAGCTTATTCGCCGGGACAGGGGCTCATGGCTACACCTTC
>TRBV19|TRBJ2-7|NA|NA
CASSVQGQGNEQYF
TGTGCCAGTAGTGTCCAGGGTCAAGGGAACGAGCAGTACTTC
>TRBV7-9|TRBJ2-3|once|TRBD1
CASSFDRGSDTQYF
TGTGCCAGCAGCTTTGACAGGGGATCAGATACGCAGTATTTT
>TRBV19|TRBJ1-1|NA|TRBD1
CASSIQGGVNTEAFF
TGTGCCAGTAGTATACAGGGGGGCGTGAACACTGAAGCTTTCTTT
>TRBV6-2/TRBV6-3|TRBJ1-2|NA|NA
CASSYSAGYGYTF
TGTGCCAGCAGTTACTCCGCGGGTTATGGCTACACCTTC
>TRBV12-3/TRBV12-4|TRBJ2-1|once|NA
CASSPQAGTEQFF
TGTGCCAGCAGTCCCCAGGCCGGCACTGAGCAGTTCTTC
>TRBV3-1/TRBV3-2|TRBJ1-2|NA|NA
CASSRGNPYGYTF
TGTGCCAGCAGCCGCGGGAATCCTTATGGCTACACCTTC
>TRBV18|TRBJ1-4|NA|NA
CASRTQSSEKLFF
TGTGCCAGTCGGACACAGAGCTCTGAAAAACTGTTTTTT
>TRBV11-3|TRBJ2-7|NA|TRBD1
CASSLGQTYEQYF
TGTGCCAGCAGCTTGGGACAGACCTACGAGCAGTACTTC
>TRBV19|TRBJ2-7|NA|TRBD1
CASSIGRGPSYEQYF
TGTGCCAGTAGTATAGGCAGGGGGCCCTCCTACGAGCAGTACTTC
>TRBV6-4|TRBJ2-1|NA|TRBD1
CASSDSFRDRVGEQFF
TGTGCCAGCAGTGACTCCTTTAGGGACAGGGTGGGTGAGCAGTTCTTC
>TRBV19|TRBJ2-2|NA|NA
CASSTGPSTLTGELFF
TGTGCCAGTAGTACAGGGCCTTCGACCTTAACCGGGGAGCTGTTTTTT
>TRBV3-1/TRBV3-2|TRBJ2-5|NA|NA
CASSQRTVQETQYF
TGTGCCAGCAGCCAACGGACAGTGCAAGAGACCCAGTACTTC
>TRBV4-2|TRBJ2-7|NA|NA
CASSHNTGSGEQYF
TGTGCCAGCAGCCATAATACGGGTTCCGGCGAGCAGTACTTC
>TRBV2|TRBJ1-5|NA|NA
CASSGIREGQPQHF
TGTGCCAGCAGTGGGATCAGGGAGGGTCAGCCCCAGCATTTT
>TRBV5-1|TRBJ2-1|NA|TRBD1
CASSLVTGGNEQFF
TGCGCCAGCAGCTTGGTGACAGGGGGCAATGAGCAGTTCTTC
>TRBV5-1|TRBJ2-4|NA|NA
CASSLDAANGNIQYF
TGCGCCAGCAGCTTGGATGCGGCTAATGGGAACATTCAGTACTTC
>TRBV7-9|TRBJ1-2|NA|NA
CASSQSRDGYTF
TGTGCCAGCAGCCAGAGCAGGGATGGCTACACCTTC
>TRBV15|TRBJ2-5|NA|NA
CATSSARRGRGDRETQYF
TGTGCCACCAGCAGCGCAAGGAGGGGACGGGGCGATAGGGAGACCCAGTACTTC
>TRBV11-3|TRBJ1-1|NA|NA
CASKGSAGEAFF
TGTGCCAGCAAGGGGAGCGCGGGAGAAGCTTTCTTT
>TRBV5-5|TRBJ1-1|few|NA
CASNLLGQTNTEAFF
TGTGCCAGCAACCTATTAGGACAAACGAACACTGAAGCTTTCTTT
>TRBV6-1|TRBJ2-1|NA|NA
CASSDRAYNEQFF
TGTGCCAGCAGTGACAGGGCCTACAATGAGCAGTTCTTC
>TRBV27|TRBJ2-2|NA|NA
CASSFTVLGELFF
TGTGCCAGCAGTTTCACGGTCCTCGGGGAGCTGTTTTTT
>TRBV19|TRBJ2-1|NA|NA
CASSRGWGDEGYNEQFF
TGTGCCAGTAGTCGAGGGTGGGGAGATGAAGGGTACAATGAGCAGTTCTTC
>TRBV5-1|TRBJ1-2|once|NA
CASSEGGGYGYTF
TGCGCCAGCAGCGAAGGGGGTGGCTATGGCTACACCTTC
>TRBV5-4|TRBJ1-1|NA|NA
CASSLETQGPNTEAFF
TGTGCCAGCAGCTTGGAGACACAGGGTCCGAACACTGAAGCTTTCTTT
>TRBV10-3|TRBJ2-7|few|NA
CAISHIGRYEQYF
TGTGCCATCAGTCACATAGGGAGGTACGAGCAGTACTTC